This section outlines one TCR beta chain sequence together with its context. Its target antigen remains unknown. No much larger clonotype is one base removed from it; base qualities were not supplied. Library prep was done by the immunoSEQ multiplex PCR assay. For the multiplex PCR, a mixture combining 60 forward primers for TCR Vbeta segments and 13 reverse primers for TCR Jbeta segments was used. The CDR3 region of rearranged TCR beta genes was amplified from genomic DNA with a multiplex PCR assay. Amplified TCR beta libraries were sequenced as 87-base-pair reads on the Illumina HiSeq System. Per the original workflow: Across the 600 to 700 repertoires, a later analysis counted 80 million or so unique TCR beta chains, about 10 million of which were shared by at least two donors. Raw reads were error-corrected and collapsed into unique sequences by a nearest-neighbor algorithm in which closely related sequences were merged to remove PCR and sequencing errors. CDR3 sequences were aligned to IMGT reference sequences to assign V, D and J gene segments. For a sequence to be retained, a match of at least six nucleotides was required to both a V gene segment and a J gene segment. A rearrangement was called productive if the CDR3 had no stop codons and remained in frame with V and J, and every other rearrangement was called non-productive. CDR3 was defined according to IMGT convention as the region running from the second conserved V-encoded cysteine to the conserved J-encoded phenylalanine. The earlier analysis of more than 450 of the donors excluded sequences that lacked an unambiguous match to a single V gene segment. In an earlier analysis of around 600 of the donors, V segments were called functional above 56.7% productive rearrangements and were called segregating when the between-donor standard deviation exceeded 5%. A statistical classification framework was built to diagnose cytomegalovirus status from the catalog of TCR beta chain sequences. In a later analysis, V and J genes were assigned by comparing TCR nucleotide sequences against IMGT/GENE-DB human TR gene sequences. A later analysis assigned CDR3 sequences and most-parsimonious VDJ recombination scenarios with the TCRdist pipeline. In a later analysis, every TCR beta chain was defined by the combination of its CDR3 amino acid sequence and its V-gene family, and reads without a unique V-gene family were dropped. In a later analysis, around 600 highly shared, low-generation-probability nucleotide sequences were removed to address suspected cross-contamination and a sequencing artifact. In a later analysis, a clonal expansion index was calculated for each public chain from normalized within-repertoire ranks of inferred template counts. Generation probabilities in a later analysis came from a VDJ recombination model fitted to out-of-frame rearrangements, and those results were checked against IGoR. A later analysis scored TCR-TCR, TCR-HLA and TCR-CMV co-occurrence with hypergeometric tests, applying a repertoire-size bias correction to TCR pairs. A later analysis estimated false discovery rates by permuting HLA or CMV assignments 20 times. In a later analysis, co-occurring TCRs were grouped with DBSCAN, and TCRdist sequence similarity was added when clustering was performed within HLA-allele-positive subsets. For co-occurrence clustering, repertoires with fewer than 30,000 or more than 120,000 public chains were excluded, along with four to six repertoires with anomalous nucleotide sharing. What TCRdb holds here is the immuneACCESS table cut down to in-frame rearrangements. Part of the clones is not present; checked against another copy, under half of the missing clones reflect an unresolved V gene, and the others are unexplained. That table is the source of V, J and clone size, and D and trimming were worked out from the DNA. The sample yields roughly 180,000 clones; about 10% were counted once. Of the sample, 1% to 1.5% is held by the ten largest clones.

Including the terminal cysteine and phenylalanine, the CDR3 comprises 15 residues. The entry retains the CDR3 DNA only, 45 bases that are in frame from base 1. The germline V end is reduced by 3 bases and the J end by 1 base; junction bases left unmatched: 2. As encoded in the germline V gene, CDR1 is SGHTA while CDR2 is FQGNSA. The cohort comprised hundreds of healthy bone marrow donors. All cohort members were sampled while nominally healthy, although unrecorded immune exposures were likely present. The donor tested CMV seropositive and was one of the 289 seropositive cohort members. A peripheral blood sample was collected from each donor, and TCR beta sequencing was performed on peripheral blood mononuclear cells. The Qiagen DNeasy Blood Extraction Kit was used to extract genomic DNA from the blood cell samples. The source of the sample is a study of cytomegalovirus exposure and HLA in healthy donors (dated by TCRdb to the late 2010s). Study-level background: According to an earlier analysis of 587 of the donors, about 179 million T cells yielded 90 million to 140 million unique TCR beta sequences and approximately 280 Gb of sequence data. Approximately 300 gigabases of sequencing data and approximately 93 million unique TCR sequences were included in an early release covering about 700 HLA-typed donors. Of the 350 to 450 genotyped donors, 65% to 90% were placed in the genetic ancestry cluster associated with self-reported Caucasian donors. The study was designed to test whether signatures of past pathogen exposure could be identified by cataloging public T cell receptors. The study profiled the T cell repertoires of fewer than 850 subjects by immunosequencing and related them to cytomegalovirus serostatus. Besides the first cohort of more than 650 subjects, a separate validation cohort made up of 120 different subjects was used. High-throughput TCR immunosequencing, statistical association of individual TCRs with disease status, and machine learning were combined to predict cytomegalovirus infection status. A later analysis re-examined previously published TCR beta repertoires from roughly 650 donors and added high-resolution HLA genotyping to investigate patterns of TCR occurrence. In the later analysis, no new phenotypic data were used to find candidate immune exposures; instead, reliance was placed on TCR beta sequences and their occurrence across donors. In an earlier analysis of several hundred of the donors, high-throughput TCR beta sequencing was used to judge whether each TCR beta V gene segment behaved as functional or pseudogenic. Donor age, sex, ethnicity and CMV serostatus were compiled together with the repertoire data. Genome-wide SNP genotypes for about 65% of the 666 donors were used in a later genetic analysis, which treated that subset as a discovery cohort. All discovery cohort repertoires had been generated on a single sequencing platform. Both class I and class II loci were covered by HLA typing, at four-digit resolution. The number of donors typed differed by locus, with about 629-640 for A, B, C, DRB1 and DQB1, around 500 for DQA1, 600 to 610 for DPA1, and some 440 for DPB1. About five DR-DQ haplotypes were handled as single units for association and clustering, since linkage in the cohort was strong. Across around 400 genotyped donors of the cohort, an average of about 240,000 unique TCR beta nucleotide sequences per donor were sequenced, and roughly 20% of those sequences were non-productive. The study at large found these results: A later analysis found that HLA-associated TCR beta chains were more clonally expanded and had lower generation probabilities than equally common non-associated chains. Assigning TCR associations to individual alleles was difficult when HLA alleles, especially DR and DQ, strongly co-occurred. Linkage disequilibrium might explain the correlated functional status among segregating V segments, but an unknown experimental factor could not be excluded. A later analysis reported that several top co-occurrence clusters appeared linked to parvovirus B19, influenza, CMV and Epstein-Barr virus. A cluster of highly shared sequence variants was judged likely to be a technical artifact of the sequencing pipeline. The authors suggested that the approach could potentially be generalized to other disease states and immunological phenotypes. Most TCR sequences were observed very rarely across donors, whereas some public TCRs were present in many individuals. Specific HLA alleles were associated with more than 15,000 TCR beta sequences at a false discovery rate of 0.05 in a later analysis. The study listed 164 TCR beta chains as associated with cytomegalovirus. A further reported finding was that TCR beta sequences accurately predicted the HLA-A and HLA-B alleles for most subjects in the first cohort. Some IMGT-functional V segments, including TRBV6-2 and TRBV6-3, could not be told apart with the 87-base-pair reads, so those segments were excluded. Sequencing depth was assumed to be roughly uniform across donors in the presence/absence analyses, though that assumption may not hold. The earlier analysis of some 560 of the donors excluded seventeen rarely observed V segments, including chromosome 9 orphons, because counts were too low. Only TCR beta chains were sequenced in this cohort, and the absence of alpha or paired-chain data limited detectable features. In a later analysis, the rate of TCR association differed among HLA loci, with DRB1 alleles having the most associated TCRs and HLA-C alleles having the fewest. According to a later genetic analysis, donors in an Asian-associated ancestry cluster had fewer N-insertions in productive TCRs than the roughly 670-donor mean. Three of the identified cytomegalovirus-associated TCR beta chains were confirmed in vitro to be specific for cytomegalovirus antigens. Most CMV-associated TCR beta chains appeared to be HLA-restricted in a later analysis, and the HLA associations seemed to be driven largely by CMV exposure. V-gene and J-gene trimming of TCR beta chains was associated with a missense DCLRE1C variant in a later genetic analysis, and the association was replicated in an independent cohort. HLA typing was unavailable for some donors at each locus, so association tests used only the typed subset. The only immune exposure information available for the cohort was CMV serostatus. Broadly in line with IMGT annotations, most TCR beta V segments showed up in productive rearrangements about 87% or about 30% of the time in an earlier analysis of 587 of the donors. In both the original and validation cohorts, the classifier was reported to diagnose cytomegalovirus status with high specificity and sensitivity.

This clonotype originated in a woman in her 30s in good health and CMV-seropositive. Sequencing was performed on PBMCs. The chain couples TRBV7-2 to TRBJ2-1, and TRBD2 aligns with 8 junction nucleotides. In nucleotides, the sequence is TGTGCCAGCAGCTTTCTAGCGGGTTCCTACAATGAGCAGTTCTTC. This is translated as CASSFLAGSYNEQFF.